This T cell receptor (beta chain) appears in the sequencing data of a study of blood T cell repertoires in COVID-19. Recruits, aged about 18 to 95 years, lived in about two dozen US areas. As processed by the authors: Reference gene primer amplification gave estimated nucleated cell counts. Clones were sequenced by immunoSEQ multiplex PCR, and TCRdb holds only the in-frame ones, with some missing. V and J calls and clone size follow that table, whereas D and trimming were derived from the DNA. The data hold 350,000 to 450,000 clones, with about 88% observed a single time. CDR1 is LNHDA and CDR2 is SQIVND in the germline V gene (reference sequence). The CDR3 is 14 amino acids. V was cut by 6 bases and J by 0 bases, with 9 bases left in between.

The sequence came from a woman between 18 and 29 years old who had been exposed to COVID-19. The V call is TRBV19, the J call TRBJ1-5, with unresolved D. The sequenced material came from PBMCs or T cells enriched from blood (not recorded which). CDR3 coding DNA: TGTGCCAGTAGCCTCGGGGATAGCAATCAGCCCCAGCATTTT. It codes for CASSLGDSNQPQHF.